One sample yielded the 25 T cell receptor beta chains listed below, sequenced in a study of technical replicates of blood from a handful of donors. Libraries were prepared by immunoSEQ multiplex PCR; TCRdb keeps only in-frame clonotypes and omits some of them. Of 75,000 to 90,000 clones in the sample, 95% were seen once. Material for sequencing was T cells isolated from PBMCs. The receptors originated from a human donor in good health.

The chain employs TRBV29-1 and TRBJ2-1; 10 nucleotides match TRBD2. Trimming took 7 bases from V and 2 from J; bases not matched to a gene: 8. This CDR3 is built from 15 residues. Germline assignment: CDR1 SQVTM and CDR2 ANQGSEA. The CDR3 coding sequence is TGCAGCGCCAGGACTAGCGGTGGGGCCTACAATGAGCAGTTCTTC. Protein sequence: CSARTSGGAYNEQFF.

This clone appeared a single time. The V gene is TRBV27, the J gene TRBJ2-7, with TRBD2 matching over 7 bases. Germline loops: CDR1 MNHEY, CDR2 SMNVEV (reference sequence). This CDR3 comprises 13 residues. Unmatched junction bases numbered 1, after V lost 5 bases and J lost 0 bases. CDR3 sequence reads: CASSRTSSYEQYF. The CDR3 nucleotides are TGTGCCAGCAGTAGGACTAGCTCCTACGAGCAGTACTTC.

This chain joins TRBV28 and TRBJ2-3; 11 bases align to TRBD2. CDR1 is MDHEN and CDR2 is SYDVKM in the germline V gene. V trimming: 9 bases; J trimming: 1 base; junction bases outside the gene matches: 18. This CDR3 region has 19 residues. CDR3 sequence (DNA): TGTGCCAGTTGGGGTCCTACTAGCGGGAGAGGTATCCGCACAGATACGCAGTATTTT. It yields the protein CASWGPTSGRGIRTDTQYF.

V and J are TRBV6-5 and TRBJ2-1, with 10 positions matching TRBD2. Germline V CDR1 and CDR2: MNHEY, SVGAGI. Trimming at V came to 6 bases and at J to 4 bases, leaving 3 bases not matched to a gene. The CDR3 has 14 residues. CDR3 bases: TGTGCCAGCAGCCGGACTAGCGGTTACAATGAGCAGTTCTTC. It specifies CASSRTSGYNEQFF.

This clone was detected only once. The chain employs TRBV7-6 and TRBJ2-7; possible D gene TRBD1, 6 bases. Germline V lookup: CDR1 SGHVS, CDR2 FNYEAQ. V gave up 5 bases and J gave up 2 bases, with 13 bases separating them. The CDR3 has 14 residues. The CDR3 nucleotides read TGTGCCAGCAGCCCGACAGGCAACACCTACGAGCAGTACTTC. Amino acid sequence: CASSPTGNTYEQYF.

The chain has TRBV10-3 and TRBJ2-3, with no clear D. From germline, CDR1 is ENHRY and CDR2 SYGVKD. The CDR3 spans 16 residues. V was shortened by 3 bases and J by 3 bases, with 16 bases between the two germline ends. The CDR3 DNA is TGTGCCATCAGTGATGTCTTGAGCCCTTCGACAGATACGCAGTATTTT. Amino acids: CAISDVLSPSTDTQYF.

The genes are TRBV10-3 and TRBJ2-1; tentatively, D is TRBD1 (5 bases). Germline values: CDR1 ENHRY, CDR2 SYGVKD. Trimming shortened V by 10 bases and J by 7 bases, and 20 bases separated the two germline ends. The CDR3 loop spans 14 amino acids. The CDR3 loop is CATQGARVGNEQFF. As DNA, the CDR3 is TGTGCCACTCAGGGTGCTCGGGTGGGGAATGAGCAGTTCTTC.

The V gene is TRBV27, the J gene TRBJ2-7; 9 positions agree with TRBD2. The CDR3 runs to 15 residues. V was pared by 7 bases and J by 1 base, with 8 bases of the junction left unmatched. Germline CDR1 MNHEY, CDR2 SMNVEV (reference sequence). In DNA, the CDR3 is TGTGCCAGCAAGGTCGGGACTAGCAGGTCCTACGAGCAGTACTTC. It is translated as CASKVGTSRSYEQYF.

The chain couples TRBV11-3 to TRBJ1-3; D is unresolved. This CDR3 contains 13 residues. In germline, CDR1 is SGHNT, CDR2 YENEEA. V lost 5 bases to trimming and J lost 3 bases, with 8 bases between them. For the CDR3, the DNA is TGTGCCAGCAGCGAGACTGGTGGAAACACCATATATTTT. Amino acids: CASSETGGNTIYF. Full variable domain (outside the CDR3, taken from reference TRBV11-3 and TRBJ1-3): EAGVVQSPRYKIIEKKQPVAFWCNPISGHNTLYWYLQNLGQGPELLIRYENEEAVDDSQLPKDRFSAERLKGVDSTLKIQPAELGDSAVYLCASSETGGNTIYFGEGSWLTVV.

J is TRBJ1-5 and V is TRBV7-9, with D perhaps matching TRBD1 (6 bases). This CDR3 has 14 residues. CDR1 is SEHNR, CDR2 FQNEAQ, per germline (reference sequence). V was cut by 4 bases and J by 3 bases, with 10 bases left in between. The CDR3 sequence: CASSSGDPNQPQHF. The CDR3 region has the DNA TGTGCCAGCAGCTCAGGGGATCCCAATCAGCCCCAGCATTTT.

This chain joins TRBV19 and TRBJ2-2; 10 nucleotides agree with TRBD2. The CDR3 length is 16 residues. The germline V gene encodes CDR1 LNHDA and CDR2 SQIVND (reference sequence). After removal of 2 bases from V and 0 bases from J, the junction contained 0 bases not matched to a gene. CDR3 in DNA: TGTGCCAGTAGTATACTAGCGGGAGCGAACACCGGGGAGCTGTTTTTT. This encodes CASSILAGANTGELFF. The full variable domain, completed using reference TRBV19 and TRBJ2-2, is DGGITQSPKYLFRKEGQNVTLSCEQNLNHDAMYWYRQDPGQGLRLIYYSQIVNDFQKGDIAEGYSVSREKKESFPLTVTSAQKNPTAFYLCASSILAGANTGELFFGEGSRLTVL.

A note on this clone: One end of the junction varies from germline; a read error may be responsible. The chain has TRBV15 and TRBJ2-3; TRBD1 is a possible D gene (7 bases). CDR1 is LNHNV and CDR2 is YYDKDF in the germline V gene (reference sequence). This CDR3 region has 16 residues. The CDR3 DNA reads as TGTGCCACCAGCCGAAGGAGCCAGGGGGGCACGGATACGCAGTATTTT. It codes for CATSRRSQGGTDTQYF.

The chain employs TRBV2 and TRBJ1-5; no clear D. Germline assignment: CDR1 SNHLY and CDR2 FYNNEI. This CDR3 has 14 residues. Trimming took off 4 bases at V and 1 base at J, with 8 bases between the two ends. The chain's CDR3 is CASSGRPSNQPQHF. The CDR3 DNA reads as TGTGCCAGCAGTGGCAGGCCAAGCAATCAGCCCCAGCATTTT.

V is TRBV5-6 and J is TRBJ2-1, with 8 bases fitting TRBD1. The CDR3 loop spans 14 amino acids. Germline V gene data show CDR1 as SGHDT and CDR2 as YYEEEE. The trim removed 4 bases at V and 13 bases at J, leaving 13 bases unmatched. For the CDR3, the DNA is TGTGCCAGCAGCCACCCCGGGACAGGATTAAATCAGTTCTTC. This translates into CASSHPGTGLNQFF. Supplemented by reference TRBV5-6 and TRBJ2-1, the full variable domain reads DAGVTQSPTHLIKTRGQQVTLRCSPKSGHDTVSWYQQALGQGPQFIFQYYEEEERQRGNFPDRFSGHQFPNYSSELNVNALLLGDSALYLCASSHPGTGLNQFFGPGTRLTVL.

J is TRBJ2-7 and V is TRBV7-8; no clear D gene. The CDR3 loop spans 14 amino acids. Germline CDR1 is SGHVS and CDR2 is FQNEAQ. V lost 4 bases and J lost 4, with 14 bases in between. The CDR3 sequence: CASSSQVLGYEQYF. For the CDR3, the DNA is TGTGCCAGCAGCTCCCAGGTACTTGGATACGAGCAGTACTTC.

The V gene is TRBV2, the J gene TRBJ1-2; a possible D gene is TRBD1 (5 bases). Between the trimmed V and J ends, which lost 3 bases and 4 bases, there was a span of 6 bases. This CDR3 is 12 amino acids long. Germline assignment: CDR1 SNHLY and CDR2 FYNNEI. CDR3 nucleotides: TGTGCCAGCAGTGAGGGGGGCTATGGCTACACCTTC. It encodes CASSEGGYGYTF.

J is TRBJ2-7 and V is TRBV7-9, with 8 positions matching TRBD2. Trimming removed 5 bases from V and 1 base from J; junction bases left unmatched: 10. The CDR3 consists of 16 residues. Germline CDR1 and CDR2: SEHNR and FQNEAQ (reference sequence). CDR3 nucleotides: TGTGCCAGCAGCCCGTTGATGGGACTAGGGTCCTACGAGCAGTACTTC. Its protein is CASSPLMGLGSYEQYF.

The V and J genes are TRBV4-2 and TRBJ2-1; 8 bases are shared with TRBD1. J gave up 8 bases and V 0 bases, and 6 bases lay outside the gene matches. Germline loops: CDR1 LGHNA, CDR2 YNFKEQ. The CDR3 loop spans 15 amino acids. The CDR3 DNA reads TGTGCCAGCAGCCAAGAATGGACAGGGTACCATGAGCAGTTCTTC. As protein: CASSQEWTGYHEQFF.

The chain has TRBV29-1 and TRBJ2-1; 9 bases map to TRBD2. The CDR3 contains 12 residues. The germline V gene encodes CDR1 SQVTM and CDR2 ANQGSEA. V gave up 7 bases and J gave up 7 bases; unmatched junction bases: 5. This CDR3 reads CSAGGRGNEQFF. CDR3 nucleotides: TGCAGCGCTGGCGGGAGGGGTAATGAGCAGTTCTTC.

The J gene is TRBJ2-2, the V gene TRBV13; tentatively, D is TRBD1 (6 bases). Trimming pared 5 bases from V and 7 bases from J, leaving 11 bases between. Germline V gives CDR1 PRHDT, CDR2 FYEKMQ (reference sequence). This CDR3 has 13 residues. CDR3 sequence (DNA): TGTGCCAGCAGCGGACAGACCCACGGGGAGCTGTTTTTT. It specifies CASSGQTHGELFF.

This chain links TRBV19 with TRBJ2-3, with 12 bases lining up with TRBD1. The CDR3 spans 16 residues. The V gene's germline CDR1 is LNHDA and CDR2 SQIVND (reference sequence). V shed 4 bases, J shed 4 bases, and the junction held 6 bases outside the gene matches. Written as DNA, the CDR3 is TGTGCCAGTAGTACAGCAGGGACAGGGGGCGCAGATACGCAGTATTTT. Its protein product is CASSTAGTGGADTQYF.

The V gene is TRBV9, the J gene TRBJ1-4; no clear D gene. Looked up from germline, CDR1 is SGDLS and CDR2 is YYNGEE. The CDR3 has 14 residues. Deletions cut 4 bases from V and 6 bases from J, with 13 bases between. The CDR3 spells CASSPRGMDEKLFF. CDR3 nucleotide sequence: TGTGCCAGCAGCCCCCGAGGAATGGATGAAAAACTGTTTTTT.

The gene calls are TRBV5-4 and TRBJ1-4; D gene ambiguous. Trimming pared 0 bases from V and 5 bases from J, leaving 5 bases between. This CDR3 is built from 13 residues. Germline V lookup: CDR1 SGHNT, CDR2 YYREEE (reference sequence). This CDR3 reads CASSLASNEKLFF. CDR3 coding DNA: TGTGCCAGCAGCTTGGCTTCGAATGAAAAACTGTTTTTT.

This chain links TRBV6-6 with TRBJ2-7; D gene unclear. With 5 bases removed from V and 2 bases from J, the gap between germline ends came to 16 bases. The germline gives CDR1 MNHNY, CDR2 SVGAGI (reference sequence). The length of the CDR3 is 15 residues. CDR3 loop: CASSLGPNPPYEQYF. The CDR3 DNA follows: TGTGCCAGCAGTCTGGGCCCCAACCCCCCCTACGAGCAGTACTTC.

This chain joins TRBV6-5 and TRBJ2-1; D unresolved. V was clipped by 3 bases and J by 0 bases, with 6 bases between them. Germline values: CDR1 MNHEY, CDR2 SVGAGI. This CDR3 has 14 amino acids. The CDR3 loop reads CASSYRYSYNEQFF. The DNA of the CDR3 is TGTGCCAGCAGTTATAGATACTCCTACAATGAGCAGTTCTTC.